This T cell receptor (beta chain) emerged from a study of neoadjuvant anti-PD-1 for oral cavity cancer. Study details: Patients without progression received a fourth nivolumab dose around day 43, then surgical resection on days 50-56. Study-wide results and limits: Non-responders to neoadjuvant nivolumab had significantly more clonal PBMC T cells than responders.

Per germline, CDR1 MNHEY and CDR2 SVGAGI. The V and J ends lost 6 bases and 7 bases, in that order; junction bases with no gene match: 11. CDR3 length: 15 residues. The method was immunoSEQ multiplex PCR; TCRdb's version includes in-frame clones alone and lacks a portion of them. Among fewer than 20,000 clones, about 66% were seen once, and the ten largest hold around 3%. A note on this clone: Its antigen is unknown.

The sequencing used PBMCs, collected before nivolumab (anti-PD-1) treatment. The genes are TRBV6-5 and TRBJ2-5; 10 bases align to TRBD2. The origin of this receptor is a person between 35 and 79 years old with oral cavity squamous cell carcinoma. CDR3 in amino acids: CASRPPGVAGGTQYF. The DNA for the CDR3 is TGTGCCAGCAGACCCCCCGGGGTAGCGGGAGGGACCCAGTACTTC.